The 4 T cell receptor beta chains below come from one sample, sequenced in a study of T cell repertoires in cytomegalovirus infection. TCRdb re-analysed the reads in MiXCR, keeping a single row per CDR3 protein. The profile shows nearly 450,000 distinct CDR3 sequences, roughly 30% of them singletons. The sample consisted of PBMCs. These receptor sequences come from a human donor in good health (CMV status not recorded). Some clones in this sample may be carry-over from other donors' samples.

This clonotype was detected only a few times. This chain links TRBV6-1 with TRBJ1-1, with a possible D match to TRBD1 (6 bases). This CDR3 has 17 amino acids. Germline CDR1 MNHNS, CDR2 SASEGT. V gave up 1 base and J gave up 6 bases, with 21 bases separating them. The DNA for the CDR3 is TGTGCCAGCAGTGAAGGGGCAACAGGGCCCCTTAGGGCTGAAGCTTTCTTT. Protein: CASSEGATGPLRAEAFF.

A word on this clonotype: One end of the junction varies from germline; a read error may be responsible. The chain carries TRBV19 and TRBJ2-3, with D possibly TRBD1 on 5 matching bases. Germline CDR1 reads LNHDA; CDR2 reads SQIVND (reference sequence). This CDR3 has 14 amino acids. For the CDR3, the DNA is TGTGCCATTAGTAACCAGGGTAGGGCAGATACGCAGTATTTT. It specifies CAISNQGRADTQYF.

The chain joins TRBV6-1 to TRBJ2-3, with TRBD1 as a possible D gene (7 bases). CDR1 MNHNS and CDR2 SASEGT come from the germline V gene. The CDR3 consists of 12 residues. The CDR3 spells CASQGGADTQYF. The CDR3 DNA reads TGTGCGTCTCAGGGGGGCGCAGATACGCAGTATTTT.

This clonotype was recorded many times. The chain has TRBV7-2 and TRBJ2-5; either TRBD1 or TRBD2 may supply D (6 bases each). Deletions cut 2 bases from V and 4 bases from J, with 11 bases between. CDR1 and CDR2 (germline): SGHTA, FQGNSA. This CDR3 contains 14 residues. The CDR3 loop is CASSLWGARETQYF. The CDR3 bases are TGTGCCAGCAGCTTATGGGGGGCCAGAGAGACCCAGTACTTC.